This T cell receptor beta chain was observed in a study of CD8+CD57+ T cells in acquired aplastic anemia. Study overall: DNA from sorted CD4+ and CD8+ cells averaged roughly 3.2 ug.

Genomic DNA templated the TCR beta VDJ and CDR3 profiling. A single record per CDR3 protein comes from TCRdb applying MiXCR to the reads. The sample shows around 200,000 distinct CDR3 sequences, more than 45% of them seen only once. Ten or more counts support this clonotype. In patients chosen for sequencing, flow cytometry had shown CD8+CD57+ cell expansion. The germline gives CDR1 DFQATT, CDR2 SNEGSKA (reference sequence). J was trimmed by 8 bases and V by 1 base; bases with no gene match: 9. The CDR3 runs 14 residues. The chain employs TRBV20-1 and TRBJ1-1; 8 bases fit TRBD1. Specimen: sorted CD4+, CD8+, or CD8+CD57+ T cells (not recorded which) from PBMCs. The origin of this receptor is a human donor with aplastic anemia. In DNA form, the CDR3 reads TGCAGTGCTAGAGTTATTGGACAGGGAAGGGAAGCTTTCTTT. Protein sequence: CSARVIGQGREAFF.